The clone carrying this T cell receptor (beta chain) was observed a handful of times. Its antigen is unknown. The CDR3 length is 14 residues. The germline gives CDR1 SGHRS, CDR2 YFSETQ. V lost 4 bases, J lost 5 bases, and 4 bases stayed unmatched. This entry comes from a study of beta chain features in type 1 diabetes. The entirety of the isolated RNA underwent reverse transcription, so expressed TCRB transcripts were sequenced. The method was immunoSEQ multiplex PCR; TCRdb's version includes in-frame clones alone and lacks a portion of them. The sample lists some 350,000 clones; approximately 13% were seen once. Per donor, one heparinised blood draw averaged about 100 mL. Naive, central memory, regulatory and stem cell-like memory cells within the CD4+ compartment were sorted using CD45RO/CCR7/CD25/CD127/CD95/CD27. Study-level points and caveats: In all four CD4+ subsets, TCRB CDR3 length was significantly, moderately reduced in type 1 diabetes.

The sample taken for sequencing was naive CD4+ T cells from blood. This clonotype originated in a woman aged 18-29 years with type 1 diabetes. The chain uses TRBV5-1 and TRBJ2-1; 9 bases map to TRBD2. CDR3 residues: CASSAGGPNNEQFF. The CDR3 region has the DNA TGCGCCAGCAGCGCGGGAGGGCCTAACAATGAGCAGTTCTTC. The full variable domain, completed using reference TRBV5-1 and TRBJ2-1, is KAGVTQTPRYLIKTRGQQVTLSCSPISGHRSVSWYQQTPGQGLQFLFEYFSETQRNKGNFPGRFSGRQFSNSRSEMNVSTLELGDSALYLCASSAGGPNNEQFFGPGTRLTVL.